These 14 T cell receptor beta chains came from one sample sequenced in a study of shared clonotypes between healthy human individuals. Positive CCR7 selection of CD45RO-negative cells yielded the naive CD8 cells, and terminally differentiated effector memory CD45RA+ cells were excluded. Some clones are missing from TCRdb's copy, which holds only in-frame ones; the method was immunoSEQ multiplex PCR. The sample lists around 2,000,000 clones, roughly 94% occurring once. The sequenced sample consisted of naive CD8+ T cells sorted from blood. Source of these receptors: a man younger than 35 in good health.

The CDR3 DNA reads TGTGCCAGCAGCTTAGATAGGCAAGAGACCCAGTACTTC. It is translated as CASSLDRQETQYF. The chain recombines TRBV11-2 with TRBJ2-5, with D unresolved. Germline values: CDR1 SGHAT, CDR2 FQNNGV. Trimming pared 0 bases from V and 2 bases from J, leaving 4 bases between. The CDR3 has 13 residues.

J is TRBJ2-1 and V is TRBV2, with 10 bases matching TRBD2. The trim removed 4 bases at V and 5 bases at J, leaving 2 bases unmatched. Germline values: CDR1 SNHLY, CDR2 FYNNEI. This CDR3 comprises 14 residues. The CDR3 bases are TGTGCCAGCAGTGTAACTAGCGGGAACAATGAGCAGTTCTTC. Protein: CASSVTSGNNEQFF.

This chain joins TRBV7-9 and TRBJ1-4; 7 positions agree with TRBD1. CDR1 is SEHNR, CDR2 FQNEAQ, per germline (reference sequence). The CDR3 covers 16 residues. V shed 5 bases and J 0 bases; nucleotides not matched to a gene: 6. The CDR3 protein is CASSPRQGTTNEKLFF. CDR3 coding DNA: TGTGCCAGCAGCCCAAGACAGGGAACAACTAATGAAAAACTGTTTTTT.

About this clone: Additional DNA sequences in this sample encode the identical CDR3. This chain uses TRBV7-9 with TRBJ2-1; TRBD2 matches at 11 bases. Germline-derived CDR1 and CDR2 are SEHNR and FQNEAQ (reference sequence). V gave up 6 bases and J gave up 4 bases; unmatched junction bases: 5. This CDR3 region has 15 residues. The CDR3 reads CASRPGLAEYNEQFF. CDR3 in DNA: TGTGCCAGCAGGCCGGGACTAGCGGAGTACAATGAGCAGTTCTTC. The variable domain in full, with the rest retrieved from reference TRBV7-9 and TRBJ2-1, is DTGVSQNPRHKITKRGQNVTFRCDPISEHNRLYWYRQTLGQGPEFLTYFQNEAQLEKSRLLSDRFSAERPKGSFSTLEIQRTEQGDSAMYLCASRPGLAEYNEQFFGPGTRLTVL.

This sequence joins TRBV19 and TRBJ1-5, with D perhaps matching TRBD1 (6 bases). V dropped 2 bases and J dropped 4 bases, with 12 bases sitting between them. CDR3 length equals 15 residues. From germline, CDR1 is LNHDA and CDR2 SQIVND (reference sequence). CDR3 protein: CASSISQGTNQPQHF. In DNA form, the CDR3 reads TGTGCCAGTAGTATATCACAGGGTACTAATCAGCCCCAGCATTTT.

In regard to this clone: Other DNA sequences in the same sample also yield this CDR3. The chain is built from TRBV19 and TRBJ2-5; 9 bases are shared with TRBD1. From germline, CDR1 is LNHDA and CDR2 SQIVND (reference sequence). There are 13 residues in the CDR3. Trimming cost V 5 bases and J 4 bases; bases outside gene matches: 2. CDR3 coding DNA: TGTGCCAGTAGTCCGGACAGGGGAGAGACCCAGTACTTC. This gives the protein CASSPDRGETQYF.

V is TRBV29-1 and J is TRBJ1-4; 8 bases map to TRBD1. V lost 7 bases to trimming and J lost 5 bases; unmatched junction nucleotides: 3. This CDR3 spans 12 amino acids. CDR1 SQVTM and CDR2 ANQGSEA come from the germline V gene. CDR3 nucleotide sequence: TGCAGCGGGGGGACAGGAAATGAAAAACTGTTTTTT. The encoded protein is CSGGTGNEKLFF.

The V call is TRBV15, the J call TRBJ2-1, with 8 nucleotides matching TRBD2. The CDR3 spans 15 residues. In germline, CDR1 is LNHNV, CDR2 YYDKDF (reference sequence). After removal of 1 base from V and 3 bases from J, the junction contained 2 bases not matched to a gene. The CDR3 here is CATSRAGLGYNEQFF. In DNA form, the CDR3 reads TGTGCCACCAGCAGAGCGGGACTAGGCTACAATGAGCAGTTCTTC. The whole variable domain, filled in from reference TRBV15 and TRBJ2-1, reads DAMVIQNPRYQVTQFGKPVTLSCSQTLNHNVMYWYQQKSSQAPKLLFHYYDKDFNNEADTPDNFQSRRPNTSFCFLDIRSPGLGDTAMYLCATSRAGLGYNEQFFGPGTRLTVL.

The gene calls are TRBV7-6 and TRBJ2-1; D is unresolved. The CDR3 consists of 12 residues. V lost 4 bases, J lost 5 bases, and 6 bases lay in between. Germline CDR1 and CDR2: SGHVS and FNYEAQ. The CDR3 nucleotides are TGTGCCAGCAGCTCATATGACAATGAGCAGTTCTTC. Its protein is CASSSYDNEQFF.

This sequence joins TRBV29-1 and TRBJ2-7; unclear D gene. Trimming removed 5 bases from V and 0 bases from J, with 11 bases in between. This CDR3 is 13 amino acids long. Germline-derived CDR1 and CDR2 are SQVTM and ANQGSEA. The CDR3 DNA reads TGCAGCGTTCGGGCCCAGACCTCCTACGAGCAGTACTTC. The encoded protein is CSVRAQTSYEQYF.

This chain joins TRBV6-5 and TRBJ1-1; D is ambiguous. Germline CDR1 MNHEY, CDR2 SVGAGI. The CDR3 consists of 14 residues. Trimming took off 2 bases at V and 3 bases at J, with 10 bases between the two ends. CDR3 sequence: CASSYAPRDTEAFF. CDR3 nucleotide sequence: TGTGCCAGCAGTTACGCCCCAAGGGACACTGAAGCTTTCTTT.

This chain joins TRBV29-1 and TRBJ2-3; TRBD2 aligns across 8 bases. CDR3 size: 16 residues. In germline, CDR1 is SQVTM, CDR2 ANQGSEA. V was clipped by 4 bases and J by 1 base; unmatched bases: 10. Written as DNA, the CDR3 is TGCAGCGTTGTACTAGCGGCGGACCTTGGCACAGATACGCAGTATTTT. Translation: CSVVLAADLGTDTQYF.

The rearrangement joins TRBV18 to TRBJ2-5; D not certain. The CDR3 runs to 15 residues. V was shortened by 2 bases and J by 1 base, with 11 bases between the two germline ends. Germline CDR1 KGHSH, CDR2 LQKENI. CDR3 loop: CASSPGRSSQETQYF. CDR3 nucleotides: TGTGCCAGCTCACCAGGAAGATCTAGCCAAGAGACCCAGTACTTC.

The rearrangement links TRBV30 to TRBJ2-5, with D perhaps TRBD1 or TRBD2 (5 bases each). This CDR3 region has 12 residues. Trimming cost V 7 bases and J 7 bases, with 16 bases left between them. Germline values: CDR1 GTSNPN, CDR2 SVGIG (reference sequence). As DNA, the CDR3 is TGTGCCTATACGGGACCCTGGGGGACCCAGTACTTC. Amino acids: CAYTGPWGTQYF.